The entry below describes one T cell receptor beta chain. The antigen remains unidentified. V was shortened by 4 bases and J by 4 bases, with 14 bases between the two germline ends. There are 15 residues in the CDR3. The germline gives CDR1 KGHDR, CDR2 SFDVKD. The sample originates from a study of identical twins. Overall study results and limits: Out-of-frame beta sequences exhibited a weaker degree of excess twin sharing.

It was template switching that added a universal primer site, and there were unique molecular identifiers on the cDNA. MiXCR was run by TCRdb on the 5' RACE reads, yielding one entry per CDR3 protein. The profile covers about 490,000 distinct CDR3 sequences, with over 12% appearing a single time and roughly 0.42% taken by the ten largest. Only healthy Caucasians were included as donors. This same sample was also part of a study on yellow fever vaccine responses in identical twins.

This chain links TRBV24-1 with TRBJ2-3, with D perhaps TRBD2 (5 bases). Sequencing was performed on CD4+ T cells sorted from blood. This receptor was identified in a woman between 18 and 29 years old in good health. The CDR3 spells CATSEPEGRADTQYF. The CDR3 DNA reads as TGTGCCACCAGTGAGCCCGAGGGCCGCGCAGATACGCAGTATTTT.